Listed below are T cell receptor beta chains from one sample, sequenced in a study of blood T cells in healthy people across ages. TCRdb recomputed calls from the 5' RACE reads with MiXCR, one row per CDR3 protein. The repertoire holds about 1.5 million distinct CDR3 sequences, about 45% seen once, with just over 4% in the top ten. Material: blood. These receptors were collected from a young woman in good health. The CDR3 runs from the conserved cysteine through the conserved F or W. Fields, in order: D gene, V gene, clone size, J gene, CDR3 DNA, CDR3 protein. The D gene is left open where the match is weak. For some rows the clone size is stated as once, few or many, or as a class when expanded; others skip it.

D: .; V: TRBV3-1; size: few; J: TRBJ1-4; DNA: TGTGCCAGCAGCCACCGTAATGAAAAACTGTTTTTT; CDR3: CASSHRNEKLFF
D: .; V: TRBV7-9; size: few; J: TRBJ2-1; DNA: TGTGCCAGCAGTTTTCTGACAGGAATCTACAATGAGCAGTTCTTC; CDR3: CASSFLTGIYNEQFF
D: .; V: TRBV10-1; size: .; J: TRBJ2-5; DNA: TGCGCCAGCAGTGAGAGGGGAGAAGAGACCCAGTACTTC; CDR3: CASSERGEETQYF
D: .; V: TRBV29-1; size: .; J: TRBJ2-7; DNA: TGCAGCGTCCTCTGGGGGGGGCATAATGAGCAGTACTTC; CDR3: CSVLWGGHNEQYF
D: TRBD1; V: TRBV28; size: .; J: TRBJ2-7; DNA: TGTGCCAGCAGTTTTAGGGGGCTACGCGAGCAGTACTTC; CDR3: CASSFRGLREQYF
D: .; V: TRBV5-1; size: .; J: TRBJ1-2; DNA: TGCACCAGCAGCCTAGACATCTATGGCTACACCTTC; CDR3: CTSSLDIYGYTF
D: .; V: TRBV29-1; size: .; J: TRBJ1-1; DNA: TGCAGCGTTGATGGGGGGATGTACACTGAAGTTTTCTTT; CDR3: CSVDGGMYTEVFF
D: .; V: TRBV29-1; size: .; J: TRBJ1-1; DNA: TGCAGCGGTAGACAGGAGCCCAACACTGAAGCTTTCTTT; CDR3: CSGRQEPNTEAFF
D: .; V: TRBV20-1; size: .; J: TRBJ2-5; DNA: TGCAGTGCTAGAGGTCCCGGGACACCCCAAGGGGCCCAGTACTTC; CDR3: CSARGPGTPQGAQYF
D: .; V: TRBV4-1; size: .; J: TRBJ1-2; DNA: TGCGCCAGCAGCCACAGGGTTGCGAGGGATGGCTACACCTTC; CDR3: CASSHRVARDGYTF
D: TRBD2; V: TRBV7-2; size: .; J: TRBJ2-3; DNA: TGTGCCAGCAGCTGGACTAGCGGGGTTCAGTATTTT; CDR3: CASSWTSGVQYF
D: TRBD1; V: TRBV28; size: .; J: TRBJ2-7; DNA: TGTGCCAGCAGGATGGACAGGAGCTACGAGCAGTACTTC; CDR3: CASRMDRSYEQYF
D: .; V: TRBV20-1; size: .; J: TRBJ2-3; DNA: TGCAGTGCCCCGATGGGGGGGCTCATTTCCACAGATACGCAGTATTTT; CDR3: CSAPMGGLISTDTQYF
D: .; V: TRBV4-3; size: .; J: TRBJ2-5; DNA: TGCGCCAGCAGCGTCGGGACAACCAGCGGGGAGACCCAGTACTTC; CDR3: CASSVGTTSGETQYF
D: .; V: TRBV10-3; size: many; J: TRBJ2-1; DNA: TGTGCCATCAGTGACCTCGAAAAGCTCCCCTACAATGAGCAGTTCTTC; CDR3: CAISDLEKLPYNEQFF
D: .; V: TRBV7-2; size: many; J: TRBJ2-3; DNA: TGTGCCAGCAGCTTCCGACAGAGTACAGATACGCAGTATTTT; CDR3: CASSFRQSTDTQYF
D: .; V: TRBV5-1; size: .; J: TRBJ2-3; DNA: TGCGCCAGCAGCTCGAGGCGGGGGCAGACCACAGATACGCAGTATTTT; CDR3: CASSSRRGQTTDTQYF
D: .; V: TRBV27; size: .; J: TRBJ2-1; DNA: TGTGCCAGCAGTCCCACTCTATCTTGGAATGAGCAGTTCTTC; CDR3: CASSPTLSWNEQFF
D: .; V: TRBV2; size: few; J: TRBJ2-1; DNA: TGTGCCAGCAGTGAAAGGTCCGGTGAGCAGTTCTTC; CDR3: CASSERSGEQFF
D: TRBD1; V: TRBV27; size: .; J: TRBJ2-5; DNA: TGTGCCAGCAGTACGACTGACAGGGCCTCAGTAGAGACCCAGTACTTC; CDR3: CASSTTDRASVETQYF
D: .; V: TRBV15; size: .; J: TRBJ2-3; DNA: TGTGCCACCAGCAGAAATCTCGGCGATACGCAGTATTTT; CDR3: CATSRNLGDTQYF
D: TRBD1; V: TRBV18; size: .; J: TRBJ1-2; DNA: TGTGCCAGCTCACCAGTACAGGGGGCGGAAAACTATGGCTACACCTTC; CDR3: CASSPVQGAENYGYTF
D: .; V: TRBV14; size: .; J: TRBJ2-5; DNA: TGTGCCAGCAGCCAAGACGAGTCTCACCGGGAGACCCAGTACTTC; CDR3: CASSQDESHRETQYF
D: TRBD1; V: TRBV4-3; size: .; J: TRBJ1-2; DNA: TGCGCCAGCAGCCAAACCCCCGGGACAGTTTATGGCTACACCTTC; CDR3: CASSQTPGTVYGYTF
D: .; V: TRBV29-1; size: .; J: TRBJ1-4; DNA: TGCAGCGGTGAAGTGTACGAAAAACTGTTTTTT; CDR3: CSGEVYEKLFF
D: .; V: TRBV3-1; size: .; J: TRBJ2-1; DNA: TGTGCCAGCAGCCAGAAGGAGGGGGGTAGTAGGATGAATGAGCAGTTCTTC; CDR3: CASSQKEGGSRMNEQFF
D: .; V: TRBV3-1; size: few; J: TRBJ2-7; DNA: TGTGCCAGCAGCCAAGTCATAGGCAACGAGCAGTACTTC; CDR3: CASSQVIGNEQYF
D: .; V: TRBV11-1; size: .; J: TRBJ2-1; DNA: TGTGCCAGCAGCTCTGCTACTAGCAGGAGTCTCTACAATGAGCAGTTCTTC; CDR3: CASSSATSRSLYNEQFF
D: .; V: TRBV20-1; size: few; J: TRBJ2-5; DNA: TGCAGTGCTAACAGGGTCGAAGAGACCCAGTACTTC; CDR3: CSANRVEETQYF
D: .; V: TRBV7-9; size: .; J: TRBJ1-5; DNA: TGTGCCAGCAGCTTATTTGCAGGAGCAGATCATCCCCAGCATTTT; CDR3: CASSLFAGADHPQHF
D: TRBD1; V: TRBV19; size: once; J: TRBJ2-2; DNA: TGTGCCAGTAGTGGACAGGACTACACCGGGGAGCTGTTTTTT; CDR3: CASSGQDYTGELFF
D: .; V: TRBV29-1; size: .; J: TRBJ2-7; DNA: TGCAGCGTTGGCAGGGGTGGCTACGAGCAGTACTTC; CDR3: CSVGRGGYEQYF
D: .; V: TRBV6-6; size: .; J: TRBJ1-5; DNA: TGTGCCAGCAGTTATGAGAGTCGCAATCAGCCCCAGCATTTT; CDR3: CASSYESRNQPQHF
D: .; V: TRBV4-3; size: .; J: TRBJ1-1; DNA: TGCGCCAGCAGCCAAGATCAAAAGGTTAACACTGAAGCTTTCTTT; CDR3: CASSQDQKVNTEAFF
D: TRBD2; V: TRBV29-1; size: many; J: TRBJ2-1; DNA: TGCAGCGTTGACCCTCGGACTAGCGGGAACCACAATGAGCAGTTCTTC; CDR3: CSVDPRTSGNHNEQFF
D: TRBD2; V: TRBV20-1; size: few; J: TRBJ2-5; DNA: TGCAGTGCAACGGGACTAGGTGACAATGAGCAGTACTTC; CDR3: CSATGLGDNEQYF
D: .; V: TRBV20-1; size: many; J: TRBJ2-3; DNA: TGCAGTGCTAGGGTACTCACAGATACGCAGTATTTT; CDR3: CSARVLTDTQYF
D: .; V: TRBV19; size: .; J: TRBJ1-2; DNA: TGTGCCAGTAGCCCGGGACAAGCGGACGGCTACACCTTC; CDR3: CASSPGQADGYTF
D: TRBD2; V: TRBV2; size: few; J: TRBJ2-3; DNA: TGTGCCAGCAGTCGAGCGGGAGGGGTCACAGATACGCAGTATTTT; CDR3: CASSRAGGVTDTQYF
D: .; V: TRBV7-2; size: .; J: TRBJ2-6; DNA: TGTACCAGCAGCTTAAAAGGAACCTCTGGGGCCAACGTCCTGACTTTC; CDR3: CTSSLKGTSGANVLTF
D: .; V: TRBV29-1; size: .; J: TRBJ1-5; DNA: TGCAGCGTTCGGGCGGGGCTGGGGCCCCAGCATTTT; CDR3: CSVRAGLGPQHF
D: .; V: TRBV28; size: few; J: TRBJ2-4; DNA: TGTGCCAGCAGTGAATCCGGGGGCCCAATAGCCAAAAACATTCAGTACTTC; CDR3: CASSESGGPIAKNIQYF
D: TRBD2; V: TRBV18; size: .; J: TRBJ2-1; DNA: TGTGCCAGCTCATCGTGGGCGGGAGCTACCGGCAATGAGCAGTTCTTC; CDR3: CASSSWAGATGNEQFF
D: TRBD2; V: TRBV15; size: .; J: TRBJ2-3; DNA: TGTGCCACCAGCAGAAAAAGGAGCGGGAGCCCGCGTGCAGATACGCAGTATTTT; CDR3: CATSRKRSGSPRADTQYF
D: TRBD2; V: TRBV4-1; size: .; J: TRBJ2-1; DNA: TGCGCCAGCAGCCGAACACTAGCGGGGATCTCCTACAATGAGCAGTTCTTC; CDR3: CASSRTLAGISYNEQFF
D: .; V: TRBV6-2/TRBV6-3; size: .; J: TRBJ1-1; DNA: TGTGCCAGCAGTTACGGCCGGGTCATATGGACTGAAGCTTTCTTT; CDR3: CASSYGRVIWTEAFF
D: .; V: TRBV27; size: .; J: TRBJ2-2; DNA: TGTGCCAGCAGTTTATCACCTCGAACCAACACCGGGGAGCTGTTTTTT; CDR3: CASSLSPRTNTGELFF
D: .; V: TRBV9; size: .; J: TRBJ2-1; DNA: TGTGCCAGCAGCTCCTACCAGGGGGGCGACAATGAGCAGTTCTTC; CDR3: CASSSYQGGDNEQFF
D: .; V: TRBV6-5; size: .; J: TRBJ1-1; DNA: TGTGCCAGCAGTGAATGGAGGTGGACTGAAGCTTTCTTT; CDR3: CASSEWRWTEAFF
D: .; V: TRBV4-3; size: few; J: TRBJ2-7; DNA: TGCGCCAGCAGCCCAGAAGACGGGCTAAGCTCCTACAATGAGCAGTACTTC; CDR3: CASSPEDGLSSYNEQYF
D: .; V: TRBV6-2/TRBV6-3; size: .; J: TRBJ2-7; DNA: TGTGCCAGCAGTTACGGGCCGTCCCCCTACGAGCAGTACTTC; CDR3: CASSYGPSPYEQYF
D: .; V: TRBV20-1; size: .; J: TRBJ1-6; DNA: TGCAGTGCTGCCTTTGAGGGGGTTTATAATTCACCCCTCCACTTT; CDR3: CSAAFEGVYNSPLHF
D: .; V: TRBV20-1; size: .; J: TRBJ1-2; DNA: TGCAGTGCTAGGCCGGACAGAAACCTAAACCCTAACTATGGCTACACCTTC; CDR3: CSARPDRNLNPNYGYTF